This T cell receptor beta chain was captured in a study of response to subunit inactivated influenza vaccine. Via MiXCR, TCRdb re-called the RT-PCR reads, giving one row per CDR3 protein. The table shows 400,000 to 650,000 distinct CDR3 sequences, with approximately 7.8% occurring only once. The V and J ends lost 7 bases and 4 bases, in that order; junction bases with no gene match: 4. The CDR3 sequence is 12 residues long. The chain carries TRBV12-3 or TRBV12-4 and TRBJ2-7, with 7 bases identical to TRBD1. This receptor was taken from a man aged 45 to 75 who received an inactivated influenza vaccine. The sample in question was PBMCs from blood, obtained 23 to 25 months after vaccination. The CDR3 reads CASMRDSYEQYF. The CDR3 DNA reads as TGTGCCAGCATGAGGGACAGTTACGAGCAGTACTTC.